The 4 T cell receptor beta chains below were found in one sample sequenced in a study of beta chain features in type 1 diabetes. Points from the study as a whole: TCRB CDR3s from Type 1 diabetes patients were moderately but significantly shorter in all four CD4+ subsets.

No antigen is known for these receptors. The entirety of the isolated RNA underwent reverse transcription, so expressed TCRB transcripts were sequenced. The protocol was immunoSEQ multiplex PCR, while the TCRdb copy is restricted to in-frame clones and leaves out a portion. The sample includes under 400,000 clones, roughly 12% seen only once; the top ten take 0.008% to 0.011%. What was sequenced was naive CD4+ T cells from blood. The receptors were gathered from a woman aged 18-30 years with type 1 diabetes.

The rearrangement uses TRBV27 and TRBJ2-1; D ambiguous. The CDR3 extends over 15 amino acids. Germline V gene lookup returns CDR1 MNHEY and CDR2 SMNVEV (reference sequence). Trimming cost V 5 bases and J 5 bases, with 16 bases left between them. This chain's CDR3 is CASSPRSLGHNEQFF. As DNA, the CDR3 is TGTGCCAGCAGTCCCCGGTCGCTTGGGCACAATGAGCAGTTCTTC.

This clone was counted a few times. The genes are TRBV6-6 and TRBJ2-7; D is ambiguous. The CDR3 covers 12 residues. Germline CDR1 reads MNHNY; CDR2 reads SVGAGI (reference sequence). V lost 5 bases, J lost 1 base, and 6 bases lay in between. CDR3 nucleotides: TGTGCCAGCAGTCCCGGTTCCTACGAGCAGTACTTC. Amino acid sequence: CASSPGSYEQYF.

The chain combines TRBV16 with TRBJ1-3; no clear D. The CDR3 contains 14 residues. The V gene lost 1 base and the J gene lost 3 bases, with 7 bases spanning the gap. Germline lookup yields CDR1 KGHSY and CDR2 FQNENV. This CDR3 is CASSQWAGGNTIYF. The CDR3 region has the DNA TGTGCCAGCAGCCAATGGGCCGGTGGAAACACCATATATTTT. The variable domain in full, with the rest retrieved from reference TRBV16 and TRBJ1-3, is GEEVAQTPKHLVRGEGQKAKLYCAPIKGHSYVFWYQQVLKNEFKFLISFQNENVFDETGMPKERFSAKCLPNSPCSLEIQATKLEDSAVYFCASSQWAGGNTIYFGEGSWLTVV.

There are a few counts of this clone. The genes are TRBV6-5 and TRBJ2-2; 7 bases match TRBD1. There are 16 residues in the CDR3. Unmatched junction bases numbered 6, after V lost 2 bases and J lost 3 bases. CDR1 is MNHEY and CDR2 is SVGAGI in the germline V gene. The CDR3 reads CASSYAPQGYTGELFF. CDR3 nucleotide sequence: TGTGCCAGCAGTTACGCGCCACAGGGGTACACCGGGGAGCTGTTTTTT.